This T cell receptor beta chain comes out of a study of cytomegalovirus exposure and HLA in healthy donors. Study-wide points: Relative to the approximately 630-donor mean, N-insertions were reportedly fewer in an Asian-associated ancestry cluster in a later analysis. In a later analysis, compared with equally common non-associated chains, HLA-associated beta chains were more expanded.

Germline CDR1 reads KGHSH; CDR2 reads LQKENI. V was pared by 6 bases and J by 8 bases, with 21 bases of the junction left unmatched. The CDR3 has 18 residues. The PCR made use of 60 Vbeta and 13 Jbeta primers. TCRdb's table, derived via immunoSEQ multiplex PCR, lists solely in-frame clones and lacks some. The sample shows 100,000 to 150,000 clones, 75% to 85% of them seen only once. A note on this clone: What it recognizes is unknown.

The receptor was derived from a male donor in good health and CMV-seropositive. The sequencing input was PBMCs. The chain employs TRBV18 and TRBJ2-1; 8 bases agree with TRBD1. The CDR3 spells CASSPTASGQGVFYEQFF. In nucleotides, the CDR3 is TGTGCCAGCTCCCCAACCGCCTCAGGACAGGGAGTGTTCTATGAGCAGTTCTTC.